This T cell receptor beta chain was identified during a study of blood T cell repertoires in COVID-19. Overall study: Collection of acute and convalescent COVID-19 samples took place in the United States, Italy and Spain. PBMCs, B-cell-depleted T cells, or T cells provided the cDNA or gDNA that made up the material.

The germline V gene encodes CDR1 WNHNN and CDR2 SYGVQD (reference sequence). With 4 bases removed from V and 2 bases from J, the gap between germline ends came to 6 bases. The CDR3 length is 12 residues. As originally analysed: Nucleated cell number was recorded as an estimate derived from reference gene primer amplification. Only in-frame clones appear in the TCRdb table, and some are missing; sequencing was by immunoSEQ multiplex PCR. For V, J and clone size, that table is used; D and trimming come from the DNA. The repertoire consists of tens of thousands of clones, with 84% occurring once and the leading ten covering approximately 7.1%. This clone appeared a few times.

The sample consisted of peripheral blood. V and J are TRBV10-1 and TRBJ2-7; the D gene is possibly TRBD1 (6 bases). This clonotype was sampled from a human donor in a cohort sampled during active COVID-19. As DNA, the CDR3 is TGCGCCAGCAGTGCAGGGGCCTACGAGCAGTACTTC. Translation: CASSAGAYEQYF.